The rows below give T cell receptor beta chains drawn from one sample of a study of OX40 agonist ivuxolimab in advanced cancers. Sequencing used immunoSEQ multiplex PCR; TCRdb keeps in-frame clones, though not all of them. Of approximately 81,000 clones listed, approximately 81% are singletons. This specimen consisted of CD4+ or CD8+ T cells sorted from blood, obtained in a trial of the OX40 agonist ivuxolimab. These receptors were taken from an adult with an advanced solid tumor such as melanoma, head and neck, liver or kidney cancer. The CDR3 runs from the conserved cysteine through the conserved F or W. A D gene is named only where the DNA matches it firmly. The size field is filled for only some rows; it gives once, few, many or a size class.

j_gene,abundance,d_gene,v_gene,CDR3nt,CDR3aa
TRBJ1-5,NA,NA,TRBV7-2,TGTGCCAGCAGCTTAGGGGGGGCGGGCCCACAGCCCCAGCATTTT,CASSLGGAGPQPQHF
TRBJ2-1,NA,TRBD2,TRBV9,TGTGCCAGCAGCGGAGCGGGGGGGCCCAGATACAATGAGCAGTTCTTC,CASSGAGGPRYNEQFF
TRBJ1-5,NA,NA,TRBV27,TGTGCCAGCAGTTTAAGCCCCAACACTCCGCCCCAGCATTTT,CASSLSPNTPPQHF
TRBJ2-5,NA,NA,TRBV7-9,TGTGCCAGCAGCTTAGTCGCAAGTGCCCAGTACTTC,CASSLVASAQYF
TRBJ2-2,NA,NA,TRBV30,TGTGCCTGGAGTGTACGTAGGGGAAGGTTATCGAACACCGGGGAGCTGTTTTTT,CAWSVRRGRLSNTGELFF
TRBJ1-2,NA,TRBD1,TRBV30,TGTGCCTGGACGAGACAGGGAGGGGTTGTTGGCTACACCTTC,CAWTRQGGVVGYTF
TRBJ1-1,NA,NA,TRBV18,TGTGCCAGCTCCTCGAACTCGGGGGGCAGGGAAGCTTTCTTT,CASSSNSGGREAFF
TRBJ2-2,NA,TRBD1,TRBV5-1,TGCGCCAGCAGCTGGGACAGGACGAACACCGGGGAGCTGTTTTTT,CASSWDRTNTGELFF
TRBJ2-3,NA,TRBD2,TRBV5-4,TGTGCCAGCAGCGATACTTATGCCGTGACTAGCGGGAGGGCGACAGATACGCAGTATTTT,CASSDTYAVTSGRATDTQYF
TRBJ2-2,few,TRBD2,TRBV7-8,TGTGCCAGCAGCTTGGGTAGCGGGCTTACGGAGCTGTTTTTT,CASSLGSGLTELFF
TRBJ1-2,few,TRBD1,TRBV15,TGTGCCACCAGCTCTGGGGGGGGACAGCTTACATATGGCTACACCTTC,CATSSGGGQLTYGYTF
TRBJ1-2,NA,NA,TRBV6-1,TGTGCCAGCAGCCCGGGACCGGGCCCTTATAGCTACACCTTC,CASSPGPGPYSYTF
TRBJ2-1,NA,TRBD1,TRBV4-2,TGTGCCAGCAGCCAACACAGGGGTACTGAGCAGTTCTTC,CASSQHRGTEQFF
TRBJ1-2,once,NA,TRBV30,TGTGCCTGGAGTGTCCAGGGAAGCTATGGCTACACCTTC,CAWSVQGSYGYTF
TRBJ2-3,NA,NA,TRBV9,TGTGCCAGCAGGTCATCCGGGTCCACAGATACGCAGTATTTT,CASRSSGSTDTQYF
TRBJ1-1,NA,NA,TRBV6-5,TGTGCCAGCAGCTTCGACAGCTACACTGAAGCTTTCTTT,CASSFDSYTEAFF
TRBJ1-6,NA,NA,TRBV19,TGTGCCAGTAGCCCGACCGGGACTGCGAATTCACCCCTCCACTTT,CASSPTGTANSPLHF
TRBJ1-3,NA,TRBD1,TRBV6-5,TGTGCCAGCAGGGACAGGGCTGGAAACACCATATATTTT,CASRDRAGNTIYF
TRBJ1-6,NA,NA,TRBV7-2,TGTGCCAGCAGCTCTTATACGGACTCACCCCTCCACTTT,CASSSYTDSPLHF
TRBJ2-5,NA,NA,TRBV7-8,TGTGCCAGCAGCTTAGCGCAGTCTGGCAGGGTCGTAAAAGAGACCCAGTACTTC,CASSLAQSGRVVKETQYF
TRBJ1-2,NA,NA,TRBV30,TGTGCCTGGAGTGTGGGGGTAAAGGTCTATGGCTACACCTTC,CAWSVGVKVYGYTF
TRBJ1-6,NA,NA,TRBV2,TGTGCCAGCAGTGCGGGGCAGGGTGGATCACCCCTCCACTTT,CASSAGQGGSPLHF
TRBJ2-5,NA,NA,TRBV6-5,TGTGCCAGCAGCTCCCGCCCCACCCAAGAGACCCAGTACTTC,CASSSRPTQETQYF
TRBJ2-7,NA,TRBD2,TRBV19,TGTGCCAGTACTAAGACTAGCGGGGGGCAATACGAGCAGTACTTC,CASTKTSGGQYEQYF
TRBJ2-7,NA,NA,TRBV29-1,TGCAGCGTTGCGGTCTCCTACGAGCAGTACTTC,CSVAVSYEQYF
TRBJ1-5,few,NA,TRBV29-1,TGCAGCGCTGCGGACGGTAATCAGCCCCAGCATTTT,CSAADGNQPQHF
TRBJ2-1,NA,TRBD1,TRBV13,TGTGCCAGCAGCTTGGGGGACAGGTCCGCCTTTGAGCAGTTCTTC,CASSLGDRSAFEQFF
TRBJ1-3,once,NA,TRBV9,TGTGCCAGCAGCGTTACCTCCGGGACTATAAACACCATATATTTT,CASSVTSGTINTIYF
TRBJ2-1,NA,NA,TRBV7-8,TGTGCCAGCAGTCCTCTCCTTTCCCCCGGCTACAATGAGCAGTTCTTC,CASSPLLSPGYNEQFF
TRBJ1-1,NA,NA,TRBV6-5,TGTGCCAGCAGTCCCCCGGGAGGGGAAGCTTTCTTT,CASSPPGGEAFF
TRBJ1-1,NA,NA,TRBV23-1,TGCGCCAGCAGAACACGGAACACTGAAGCTTTCTTT,CASRTRNTEAFF
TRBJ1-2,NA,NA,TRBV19,TGTGCCAGTAGTCCCCCCCATGTGGCCCTCGTAAACTATGGCTACACCTTC,CASSPPHVALVNYGYTF
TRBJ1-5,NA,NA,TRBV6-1,TGTGCCAGCAGTGAACAGGGGTTTGAGCCCCAGCATTTT,CASSEQGFEPQHF
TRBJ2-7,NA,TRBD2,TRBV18,TGTGCCAGCTCACCACGAACTAGCGGGGGAAGCGACGAGCAGTACTTC,CASSPRTSGGSDEQYF
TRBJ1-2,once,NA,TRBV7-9,TGTGCCAGCAGCCCCAGTGGGGACTATGGCTACACCTTC,CASSPSGDYGYTF
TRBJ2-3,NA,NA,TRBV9,TGTGCCAGCAGCGTAGTGGGAGATACGCAGTATTTT,CASSVVGDTQYF
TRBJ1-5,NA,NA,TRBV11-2,TGTGCCAGCATCCTTAGAACCGGGACATTCAATCAGCCCCAGCATTTT,CASILRTGTFNQPQHF
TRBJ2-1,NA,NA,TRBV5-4,TGTGCCAGCAGCCTAGACTACAATGAGCAGTTCTTC,CASSLDYNEQFF